This T cell receptor (beta chain) was identified during a study of T cell responses to AZD1222 COVID-19 vaccine. Method: immunoSEQ multiplex PCR; TCRdb's copy keeps in-frame clones and lacks some. There are 150,000 to 200,000 clones in the sample; about 91% occur only once, and 1.3% lies in the top ten. Study results and caveats: Reportedly, close to half of spike-specific TCRs are directed against unmutated variant regions. Mapped onto spike, vaccine-associated CD4 TCRs spanned it and were dominant at 160-218 and 743-854.

This clone appeared a few times. Its target is unknown. This TCR was sampled from an adult who received the AZD1222 COVID-19 vaccine. Specimen: peripheral blood, collected 28 days after the second AZD1222 dose.

CDR3 DNA sequence: TGTGCCTGGAGTGAAGACAGGGTAGGCGGCTACACCTTC. This translates into CAWSEDRVGGYTF. The V and J genes are TRBV30 and TRBJ1-2, with 7 bases fitting TRBD1. The CDR3 loop spans 13 amino acids. The germline gives CDR1 GTSNPN, CDR2 SVGIG (reference sequence). Trimming took 1 base from V and 8 from J; bases not matched to a gene: 7.